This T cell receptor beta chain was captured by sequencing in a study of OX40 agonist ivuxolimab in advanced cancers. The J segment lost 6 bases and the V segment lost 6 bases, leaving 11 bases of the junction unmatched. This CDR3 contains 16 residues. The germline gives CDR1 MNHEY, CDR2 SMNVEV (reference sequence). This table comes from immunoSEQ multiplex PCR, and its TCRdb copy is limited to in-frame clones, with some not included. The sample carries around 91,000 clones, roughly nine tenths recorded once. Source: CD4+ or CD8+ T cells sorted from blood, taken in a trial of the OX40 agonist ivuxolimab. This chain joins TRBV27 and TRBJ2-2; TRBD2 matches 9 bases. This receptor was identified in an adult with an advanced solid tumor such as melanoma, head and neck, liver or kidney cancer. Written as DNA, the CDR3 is TGTGCCAGCAGCCCCGCAGGGGCGGGAGGGTCCGGGGAGCTGTTTTTT. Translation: CASSPAGAGGSGELFF.